The next 22 T cell receptor beta chains were all read from a single sample in a study of CD8 T cells in Susac syndrome. Reverse transcription used roughly 0.5 to 1 ug RNA and random hexamers. TCRdb recomputed calls from the immunoSEQ multiplex PCR reads with MiXCR, one row per CDR3 protein. In the table there are about 290,000 distinct CDR3 sequences, 70% to 90% of which are singletons. The sequencing sample was made of CD8+ T cells from PBMCs. Receptor source: a human donor with multiple sclerosis.

V gene TRBV7-9 combines with J gene TRBJ1-2, with D tentatively TRBD1 (5 bases). CDR3 length: 16 amino acids. Germline loops: CDR1 SEHNR, CDR2 FQNEAQ (reference sequence). The V and J ends lost 0 bases and 0 bases respectively, with 11 bases between them. This chain's CDR3 is CASSLALWGPNYGYTF. The CDR3 coding sequence is TGTGCCAGCAGCTTAGCTCTGTGGGGACCTAACTATGGCTACACCTTC.

The rearrangement links TRBV9 to TRBJ2-7, with 7 bases fitting TRBD1. CDR3 length equals 15 residues. Germline CDR1 reads SGDLS; CDR2 reads YYNGEE. With V trimmed by 0 bases and J by 4 bases, 7 bases remained unmatched. DNA for the CDR3: TGTGCCAGCAGCGTAGGGGGCAGGGGGTTTTACGAGCAGTACTTC. It codes for CASSVGGRGFYEQYF.

The chain uses TRBV7-9 and TRBJ2-5, with 9 nucleotides matching TRBD2. The CDR3 is made up of 15 amino acids. Per germline, CDR1 SEHNR and CDR2 FQNEAQ (reference sequence). V was clipped by 8 bases and J by 3 bases; unmatched bases: 10. The CDR3 here is CASGTSPPREETQYF. In nucleotides, the CDR3 is TGTGCCAGCGGGACTAGCCCCCCTAGGGAAGAGACCCAGTACTTC.

The genes are TRBV7-8 and TRBJ2-1, with D possibly being TRBD2 (6 bases). Trimming cost V 5 bases and J 7 bases, with 18 bases left between them. CDR3 length: 15 amino acids. CDR1 is SGHVS, CDR2 FQNEAQ, per germline. The CDR3 bases are TGTGCCAGCAGCCCACTTACGACTAGTCGGAATGAGCAGTTCTTC. Translation: CASSPLTTSRNEQFF.

In this sample, this clonotype turned up once. This sequence joins TRBV6-5 and TRBJ2-7, with TRBD1 matching 7 bases. CDR3 length equals 14 residues. V dropped 5 bases and J dropped 2; count of bases not matched to a gene: 6. From germline, CDR1 is MNHEY and CDR2 SVGAGI. Here the CDR3 reads CASSPTGDAYEQYF. For the CDR3, the DNA is TGTGCCAGCAGTCCAACAGGGGACGCCTACGAGCAGTACTTC.

The chain joins TRBV9 to TRBJ2-6; 9 bases line up with TRBD1. J was trimmed by 1 base and V by 4 bases; bases with no gene match: 21. The CDR3 extends over 22 amino acids. Per germline, CDR1 SGDLS and CDR2 YYNGEE. In DNA, the CDR3 is TGTGCCAGCAGCAACCCTCGGGCGGAACCGGGACAGGGAAGATCTGGGGCCAACGTCCTGACTTTC. This codes for CASSNPRAEPGQGRSGANVLTF.

The chain carries TRBV11-2 and TRBJ1-6; 9 positions match TRBD1. Germline CDR1 is SGHAT and CDR2 is FQNNGV. Trimming cost V 5 bases and J 7 bases; bases outside gene matches: 6. This CDR3 has 15 residues. In DNA, the CDR3 is TGTGCCAGCAGCCCGTGGGGACAGGGAAATTCACCCCTCCACTTT. Translated, it gives CASSPWGQGNSPLHF.

The rearrangement uses TRBV6-1 and TRBJ1-2; 8 nucleotides line up with TRBD1. The junction had 5 bases not matched to a gene; V was cut back by 4 bases and J by 4 bases. CDR1 and CDR2 from the germline V gene are MNHNS and SASEGT. This CDR3 contains 14 residues. The CDR3 bases are TGTGCCAGCAGTGTGGGACAGGAAAGCTATGGCTACACCTTC. Translated: CASSVGQESYGYTF.

The chain recombines TRBV12-3 or TRBV12-4 with TRBJ2-7; possibly TRBD1 for D (5 bases). The CDR3 spans 13 residues. The V gene lost 6 bases and the J gene lost 2 bases, with 11 bases spanning the gap. The CDR3 here is CASRISGTYEQYF. DNA of the CDR3: TGTGCCAGCAGAATTTCAGGGACCTACGAGCAGTACTTC.

This clonotype has at least ten counts. The chain carries TRBV7-2 and TRBJ2-7, with 11 bases matching TRBD1. Germline V lookup: CDR1 SGHTA, CDR2 FQGNSA. The J segment lost 1 base and the V segment lost 5 bases, leaving 4 bases of the junction unmatched. The CDR3 is 15 residues long. In DNA, the CDR3 is TGTGCCAGCAGCCCCCGGGACAGGGGGTCCTACGAGCAGTACTTC. This gives the protein CASSPRDRGSYEQYF.

This sequence joins TRBV7-8 and TRBJ2-7; weak D call: TRBD2 (5 bases). With 5 bases removed from V and 0 bases from J, the gap between germline ends came to 14 bases. Germline V gives CDR1 SGHVS, CDR2 FQNEAQ. This CDR3 is built from 15 residues. DNA of the CDR3: TGTGCCAGCAGCGACGGGCCTAGCAGCTCCTACGAGCAGTACTTC. Protein sequence: CASSDGPSSSYEQYF.

The genes are TRBV29-1 and TRBJ2-2; TRBD1 matches at 8 bases. The germline CDR1 and CDR2 sequences are SQVTM and ANQGSEA. The CDR3 has 14 amino acids. Losses at the gene ends were 5 bases for V and 3 bases for J; bases not matched to a gene: 5. In nucleotides, the CDR3 is TGCAGCGTTCCCAGGGGGCTGGACACCGGGGAGCTGTTTTTT. This encodes CSVPRGLDTGELFF.

The chain has TRBV4-1 and TRBJ2-5; D is uncertain. The V and J ends lost 0 bases and 5 bases respectively, with 22 bases between them. Looked up from germline, CDR1 is MGHRA and CDR2 is YSYEKL. CDR3 size: 18 residues. The CDR3 bases are TGCGCCAGCAGCCAAGAAGGGATCCTCGTCATGGGTATCGAGACCCAGTACTTC. This translates into CASSQEGILVMGIETQYF.

The rearrangement uses TRBV20-1 and TRBJ1-4; 7 nucleotides agree with TRBD1. The germline V gene has CDR1 DFQATT and CDR2 SNEGSKA (reference sequence). The CDR3 consists of 15 residues. The V segment lost 1 base and the J segment 3 bases; nucleotides outside the gene matches: 5. The CDR3 sequence is CSARVRTGPNEKLFF. CDR3 coding DNA: TGCAGTGCTAGAGTTCGGACAGGACCTAATGAAAAACTGTTTTTT.

This clonotype was counted only a few times. V and J are TRBV15 and TRBJ1-2; the D gene is possibly TRBD1 (6 bases). Trimming removed 1 base from V and 5 bases from J, with 20 bases in between. CDR3 length: 17 amino acids. Germline V CDR1 and CDR2: LNHNV, YYDKDF (reference sequence). The CDR3: CATSRGSTGGDGYGYTF. The CDR3 DNA is TGTGCCACCAGCAGAGGCTCAACGGGGGGCGACGGATATGGCTACACCTTC.

The chain combines TRBV28 with TRBJ2-7; possible D gene TRBD2, 5 bases. Trimming left V 3 bases short and J 6 bases short, with 18 bases between. The CDR3 spans 15 residues. Germline-derived CDR1 and CDR2 are MDHEN and SYDVKM. In DNA form, the CDR3 reads TGTGCCAGCAGTTTTAGAGGGCTGGCGGCTGGCGAGCAGTACTTC. Translated, it gives CASSFRGLAAGEQYF.

The V gene is TRBV6-2 or TRBV6-3, the J gene TRBJ2-7; no reliable D call. The CDR3 has 16 residues. The V end was cut by 1 base, the J end by 0 bases, with 13 bases between. CDR1 and CDR2 from the germline V gene are MNHEY and SVGEGT. The CDR3 region is CASSYFVGVGSYEQYF. For the CDR3, the DNA is TGTGCCAGCAGTTACTTCGTCGGCGTCGGCTCCTACGAGCAGTACTTC.

This chain uses TRBV29-1 with TRBJ2-1, with a tentative D call TRBD2 (7 bases). This CDR3 is 19 amino acids long. Germline CDR1 SQVTM, CDR2 ANQGSEA. Between the trimmed V and J ends, which lost 1 base and 7 bases, there was a span of 29 bases. Written as DNA, the CDR3 is TGCAGCGTTGAAGGAGGGGGGGGCCTGTATGATATGTCGTTTAATGAGCAGTTCTTC. It specifies CSVEGGGGLYDMSFNEQFF.

This clonotype has just a few counts. The V gene is TRBV29-1, the J gene TRBJ2-1; 14 bases are shared with TRBD2. The ends lost 2 bases at V and 9 bases at J; junction bases unmatched: 6. CDR1 is SQVTM, CDR2 ANQGSEA, per germline. This CDR3 is 15 amino acids long. This CDR3 is CSVETGLAGDGEQFF. The CDR3 DNA is TGCAGCGTTGAAACGGGACTAGCGGGAGACGGTGAGCAGTTCTTC.

This clonotype showed up just a few times. This chain uses TRBV28 with TRBJ1-1, with TRBD1 matching over 11 bases. Germline CDR1 is MDHEN and CDR2 is SYDVKM. Trimming took 2 bases from V and 4 from J; bases not matched to a gene: 0. This CDR3 comprises 14 residues. Written as DNA, the CDR3 is TGTGCCAGCAGTTTAGGGACAGGGGGCACTGAAGCTTTCTTT. It encodes CASSLGTGGTEAFF.

The V gene is TRBV7-9, the J gene TRBJ1-1, with a tentative D call TRBD1 (5 bases). In germline, CDR1 is SEHNR, CDR2 FQNEAQ (reference sequence). The CDR3 is made up of 12 amino acids. Trimming removed 6 bases from V and 6 bases from J, with 11 bases in between. The CDR3 here is CASRERGPEAFF. The CDR3 DNA reads TGTGCCAGCAGGGAAAGGGGACCTGAAGCTTTCTTT.

This clonotype came up once. The chain uses TRBV28 and TRBJ2-4, with TRBD2 identical over 8 bases. The junction had 11 bases not matched to a gene; V was cut back by 6 bases and J by 1 base. The CDR3 has 17 amino acids. CDR1 is MDHEN, CDR2 SYDVKM, per germline. As DNA, the CDR3 is TGTGCCAGCAGGGCAAACGGGAGGGGGTTGGCCAAAAACATTCAGTACTTC. As protein: CASRANGRGLAKNIQYF. Using reference TRBV28 and TRBJ2-4 for the parts outside the CDR3, the full variable domain is DVKVTQSSRYLVKRTGEKVFLECVQDMDHENMFWYRQDPGLGLRLIYFSYDVKMKEKGDIPEGYSVSREKKERFSLILESASTNQTSMYLCASRANGRGLAKNIQYFGAGTRLSVL.